This entry features one T cell receptor beta chain sequence. Its antigen is not yet known. No base quality information exists; no much larger clone differs at one position. TCRbeta CDR3 regions were amplified from genomic DNA using the immunoSEQ Assay, a bias-controlled multiplex PCR. The study's processing was this. Within the assay, amplification of reference gene primers was used to estimate how many nucleated cells each sample contained. To quantify the absolute abundance of each unique TCRbeta CDR3 rearrangement, sequence reads were collapsed and filtered. For each sample, productive Simpson clonality was calculated by taking the square root of Simpson's diversity index across productive rearrangements. Here the immuneACCESS table is served through TCRdb, limited to in-frame sequences with V and J called. Missing clones are a known gap in these copies; in checked studies unresolved V genes cover under half, and the rest lacks a known reason. V, J and clone size derive from that table, while D and trimming were established from the DNA sequence. Recorded for this sample are fewer than 350,000 clones; about 89% of them occurred a single time. The ten most abundant clones make up about 4.6% of the sample.

The data derive from a study of blood T cell repertoires in COVID-19 (dated by TCRdb to about 2020). Broadly, across the study: The collaborator samples originated in the United States, Italy and Spain and spanned the acute and convalescent phases of COVID-19. The material from the prospective study consisted of cDNA or gDNA derived from T cells, B-cell-depleted T cells, or PBMCs. Deeply sampled blood TCRbeta repertoires from subjects exposed to, actively infected with, or recovered from COVID-19 were included in the dataset. A freely available public database, intended as a resource for researchers studying the immune response to SARS-CoV-2, is where the repertoires were released. The samples were drawn from two sources: the first 160 participants of the ongoing ImmuneRACE study, and 1,254 subjects contributed by 6 global collaborators. Nearly every sample came with metadata listing a de-identified subject ID, COVID-19 status, age in years and sex. HLA class I and class II types, where available, came from metadata supplied by the sample provider rather than from assay-based typing.

Taken from the germline V gene, the CDR1 and CDR2 loops are SGHDT and YYEEEE. The junction shows trimming of 2 bases on V and 0 bases on J, and the gene matches do not reach 7 bases of it. Including cysteine and phenylalanine, the CDR3 has 16 amino acids. The retained sequence is limited to the CDR3, 48 bases, with the frame set at the first base. Collaborating institutions collected whole blood in K2EDTA tubes following their own protocols. Collaborator samples were shipped for TCRbeta analysis as frozen whole blood, isolated PBMCs, or DNA extracted from either sample type. Summary of the overall study and its limitations: The quantity of clinical and demographic metadata differed by source and by participant and was supplied without curation.

The chain is assembled from TRBV5-6 and TRBJ2-5, and 7 junctional nucleotides match TRBD2. The receptor was derived from a man aged 35-49 years with acute or convalescent COVID-19. The sequencing input was peripheral blood. The nucleotide sequence is given as TGTGCCAGCAGCTTACTACTAGCGTGGAACCAAGAGACCCAGTACTTC. This sequence encodes CASSLLLAWNQETQYF.